Included here is one T cell receptor beta chain sequence, with context. The antigen is not known. The data derive from a study of graft-versus-host responses after intestinal transplantation. The overall study: Anti-thymocyte globulin induction preceded approximately three years of tacrolimus and steroid maintenance in all recipients. Study-wide findings and caveats: Individuals carrying graft-donor T cell macrochimerism showed high graft-versus-host to host-versus-graft clonal ratios in allografts. Some GvH clones were seen earlier in gut or blood, suggesting intestinal origin.

There are 15 residues in the CDR3. Method: immunoSEQ multiplex PCR; TCRdb's copy keeps in-frame clones and lacks some. This sample carries about 110,000 clones, approximately 90% of them seen once, and the ten largest clones take around 0.7%. The rearrangement joins TRBV12-1 to TRBJ1-1; the table's D call, TRBD1, has no DNA check behind it. TRBV12-1 is a pseudogene. The receptor was derived from a human donor who was the organ donor for an intestinal transplant. This specimen was unstimulated CD4+ T cells sorted from spleen or lymph node cells, taken before transplant. This CDR3 is CASSIQTGLSAEAFF. Written as DNA, the CDR3 is TGTGCCAGCAGCATACAGACAGGGCTAAGCGCTGAAGCTTTCTTT.